This T cell receptor beta chain is drawn from a study of PD-1 blockade in mismatch repair-deficient tumors. Study findings and constraints: All three positive peptides came from frameshift mutations, yielding 142 blood TCRs.

The germline gives CDR1 MDHEN, CDR2 SYDVKM. V shed 6 bases, J shed 4 bases, and the junction held 9 bases outside the gene matches. There are 16 residues in the CDR3. A word on this clone: Its antigen remains unidentified.

Method: immunoSEQ multiplex PCR; TCRdb's copy keeps in-frame clones and lacks some. The sample carries about 14,000 clones, around 83% recorded once. Time point meaning: 10-day in vitro stimulation with candidate neoantigen peptide 6. Every patient had mismatch repair deficiency by PCR or immunohistochemistry. An approximately ten-day in vitro culture was run per each of 7 or 8 reactive peptides. Baseline for clone expansion was a parallel culture with no peptide. This sequence was found in an adult with mismatch repair-deficient cancer. V usage is TRBV28 and J usage is TRBJ2-1, with TRBD2 matching 10 bases. The sample here was cells cultured in vitro, taken from a patient treated with pembrolizumab. CDR3 region: CASRQTGTSAYNEQFF. The CDR3 coding sequence is TGTGCCAGCAGGCAAACCGGGACTAGCGCGTACAATGAGCAGTTCTTC.